The following is a T cell receptor beta chain sequence with its context. Its matching antigen is unknown. In germline, CDR1 is MNHEY, CDR2 SVGAGI. Between the trimmed V and J ends, which lost 7 bases and 0 bases, there was a span of 10 bases. CDR3 size: 13 residues. The data originate from a study of T cell responses to AZD1222 COVID-19 vaccine. On the study more broadly: Some second doses came at about 4 weeks and others at about 12 weeks; these were pooled. Study-wide results and limits: Close to half of all spike-specific TCRs reportedly target regions of the variants that are unmutated. At study baseline, merely more than 5 AZD1222 recipients were seropositive. An increase in Spike-specific TCR breadth and depth was observed after two AZD1222 doses.

TCRdb's copy holds only in-frame clones and misses some; the assay was immunoSEQ multiplex PCR. The sample contains 170,000 or so clones, around 90% of which appear only once. The TCR was taken from an adult in good health. The chain recombines TRBV6-5 with TRBJ2-7; possible D gene TRBD2, 6 bases. The source was peripheral blood, collected on day 0 of AZD1222 vaccination. The CDR3 reads CASTKTSSYEQYF. The CDR3 region has the DNA TGTGCCAGCACTAAGACTAGCTCCTACGAGCAGTACTTC.